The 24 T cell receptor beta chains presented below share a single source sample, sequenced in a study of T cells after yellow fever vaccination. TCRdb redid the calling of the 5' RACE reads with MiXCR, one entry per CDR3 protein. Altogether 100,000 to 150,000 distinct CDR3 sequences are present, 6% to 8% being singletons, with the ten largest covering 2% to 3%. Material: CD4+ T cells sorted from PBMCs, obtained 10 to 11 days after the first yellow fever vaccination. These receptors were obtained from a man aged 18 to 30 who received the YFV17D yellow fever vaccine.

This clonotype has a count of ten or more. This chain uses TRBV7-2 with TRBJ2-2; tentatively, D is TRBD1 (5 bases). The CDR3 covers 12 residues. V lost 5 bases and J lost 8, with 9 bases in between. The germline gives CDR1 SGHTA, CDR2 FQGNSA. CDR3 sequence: CASSTRTGELFF. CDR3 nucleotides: TGTGCCAGCAGCACCCGGACAGGGGAGCTGTTTTTT.

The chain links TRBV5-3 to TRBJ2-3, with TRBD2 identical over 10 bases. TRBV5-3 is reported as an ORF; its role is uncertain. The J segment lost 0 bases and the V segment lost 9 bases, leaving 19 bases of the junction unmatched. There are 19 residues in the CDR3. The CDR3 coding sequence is TGTGCCATGGGCTTGGGGCGGCTAGCGGGGGAACCTAGCACAGATACGCAGTATTTT. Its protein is CAMGLGRLAGEPSTDTQYF.

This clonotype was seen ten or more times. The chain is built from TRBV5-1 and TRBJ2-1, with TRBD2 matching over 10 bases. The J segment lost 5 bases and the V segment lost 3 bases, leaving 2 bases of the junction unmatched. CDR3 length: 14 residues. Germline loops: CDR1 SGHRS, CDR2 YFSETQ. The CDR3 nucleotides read TGCGCCAGCAGCTCTAGCGGGGGACACAATGAGCAGTTCTTC. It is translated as CASSSSGGHNEQFF. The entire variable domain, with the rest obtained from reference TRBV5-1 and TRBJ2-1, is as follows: KAGVTQTPRYLIKTRGQQVTLSCSPISGHRSVSWYQQTPGQGLQFLFEYFSETQRNKGNFPGRFSGRQFSNSRSEMNVSTLELGDSALYLCASSSSGGHNEQFFGPGTRLTVL.

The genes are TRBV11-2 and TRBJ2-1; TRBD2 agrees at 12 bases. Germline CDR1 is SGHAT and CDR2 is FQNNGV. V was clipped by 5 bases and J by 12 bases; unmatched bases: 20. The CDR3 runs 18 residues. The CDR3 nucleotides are TGTGCCAGCAGCAGATCGTCGGCGCTAGCGGGGGGGCCCCATGGGCAGTTCTTC. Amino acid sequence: CASSRSSALAGGPHGQFF.

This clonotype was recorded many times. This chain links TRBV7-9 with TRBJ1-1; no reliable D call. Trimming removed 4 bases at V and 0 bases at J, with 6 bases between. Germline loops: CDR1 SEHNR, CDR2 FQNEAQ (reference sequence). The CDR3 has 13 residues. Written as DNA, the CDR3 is TGTGCCAGCAGCTGGGGAATGAACACTGAAGCTTTCTTT. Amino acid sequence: CASSWGMNTEAFF.

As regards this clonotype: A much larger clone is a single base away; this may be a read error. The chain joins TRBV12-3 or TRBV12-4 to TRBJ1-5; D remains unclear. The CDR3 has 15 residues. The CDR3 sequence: CASRLGDRPVQPQHF. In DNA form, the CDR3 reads TGTGCCAGCAGGTTAGGTGATCGGCCGGTGCAGCCCCAGCATTTT.

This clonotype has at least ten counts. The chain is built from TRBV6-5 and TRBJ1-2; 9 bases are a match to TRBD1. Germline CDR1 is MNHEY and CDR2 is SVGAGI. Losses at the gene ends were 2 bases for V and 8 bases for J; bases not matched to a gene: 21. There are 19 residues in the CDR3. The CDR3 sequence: CASSYPKTPGQGQWGGYTF. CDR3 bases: TGTGCCAGCAGTTACCCGAAAACGCCGGGACAGGGACAGTGGGGAGGCTACACCTTC.

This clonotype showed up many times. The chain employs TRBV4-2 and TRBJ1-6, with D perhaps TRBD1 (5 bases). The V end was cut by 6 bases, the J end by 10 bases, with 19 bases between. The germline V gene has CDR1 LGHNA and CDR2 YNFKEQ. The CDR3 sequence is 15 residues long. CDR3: CASRSGGEWVSPLHF. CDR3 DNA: TGTGCCAGCAGGTCGGGGGGAGAATGGGTATCACCCCTCCACTTT.

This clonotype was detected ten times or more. CDR3: CASSGQTGPPLHF. CDR3 nucleotide sequence: TGTGCCAGCAGTGGACAGACCGGGCCGCCCCTCCACTTT. The chain joins TRBV12-3 or TRBV12-4 to TRBJ1-6; a possible D gene is TRBD1 (6 bases). The V end was cut by 5 bases, the J end by 13 bases, with 15 bases between. The CDR3 sequence is 13 residues long.

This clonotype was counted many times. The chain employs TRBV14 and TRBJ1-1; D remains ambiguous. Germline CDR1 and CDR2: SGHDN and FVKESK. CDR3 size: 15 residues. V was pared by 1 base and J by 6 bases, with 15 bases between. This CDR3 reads CASSQVLGGYPEAFF. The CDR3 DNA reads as TGTGCCAGCAGCCAAGTTCTAGGAGGGTACCCTGAAGCTTTCTTT.

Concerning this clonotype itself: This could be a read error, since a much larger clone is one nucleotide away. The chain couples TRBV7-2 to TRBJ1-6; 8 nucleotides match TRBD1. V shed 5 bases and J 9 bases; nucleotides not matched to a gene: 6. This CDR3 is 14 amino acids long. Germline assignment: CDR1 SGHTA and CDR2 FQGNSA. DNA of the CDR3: TGTGCCAGCAGCGTGACAGGGGTGACTTCACCCCTCCACTTT. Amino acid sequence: CASSVTGVTSPLHF. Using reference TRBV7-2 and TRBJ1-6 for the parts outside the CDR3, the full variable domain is GAGVSQSPSNKVTEKGKDVELRCDPISGHTALYWYRQSLGQGLEFLIYFQGNSAPDKSGLPSDRFSAERTGGSVSTLTIQRTQQEDSAVYLCASSVTGVTSPLHFGNGTRLTVT.

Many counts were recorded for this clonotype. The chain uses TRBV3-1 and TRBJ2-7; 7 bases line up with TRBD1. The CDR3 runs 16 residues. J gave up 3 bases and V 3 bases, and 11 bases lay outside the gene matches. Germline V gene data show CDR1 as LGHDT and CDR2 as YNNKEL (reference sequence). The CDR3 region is CASSQGPGTVGYEQYF. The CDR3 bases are TGTGCCAGCAGCCAGGGACCCGGGACAGTAGGCTACGAGCAGTACTTC.

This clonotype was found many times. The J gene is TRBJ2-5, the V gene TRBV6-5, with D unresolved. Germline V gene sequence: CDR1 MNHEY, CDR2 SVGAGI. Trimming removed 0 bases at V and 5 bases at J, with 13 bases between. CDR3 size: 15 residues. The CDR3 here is CASSYSRPGAETQYF. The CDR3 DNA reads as TGTGCCAGCAGTTACTCGAGGCCCGGAGCGGAGACCCAGTACTTC.

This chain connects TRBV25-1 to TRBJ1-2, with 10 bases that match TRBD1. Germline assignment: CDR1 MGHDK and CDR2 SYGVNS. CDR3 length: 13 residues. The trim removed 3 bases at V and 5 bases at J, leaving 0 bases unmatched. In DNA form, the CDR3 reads TGTGCCAGCAGTGAGGGACAGGGGTATGGCTACACCTTC. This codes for CASSEGQGYGYTF.

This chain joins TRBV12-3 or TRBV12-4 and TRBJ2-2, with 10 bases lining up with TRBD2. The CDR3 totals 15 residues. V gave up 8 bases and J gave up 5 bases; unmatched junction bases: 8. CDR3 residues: CASRTAGGPTGELFF. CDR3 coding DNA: TGTGCCAGCCGGACAGCGGGGGGGCCGACCGGGGAGCTGTTTTTT.

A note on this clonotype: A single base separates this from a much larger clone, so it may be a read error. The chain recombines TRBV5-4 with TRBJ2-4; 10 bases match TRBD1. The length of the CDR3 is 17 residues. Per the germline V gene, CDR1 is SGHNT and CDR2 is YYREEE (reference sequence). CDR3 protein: CASCLAPGQGYKNIQYF. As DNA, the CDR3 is TGTGCCAGCTGCTTGGCTCCGGGACAGGGGTACAAAAACATTCAGTACTTC.

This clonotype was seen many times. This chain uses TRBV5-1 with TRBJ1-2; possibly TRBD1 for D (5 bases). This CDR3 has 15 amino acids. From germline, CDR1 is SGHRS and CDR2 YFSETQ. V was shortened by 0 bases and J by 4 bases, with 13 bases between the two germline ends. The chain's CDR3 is CASSLETQGFYGYTF. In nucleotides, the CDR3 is TGCGCCAGCAGCTTGGAAACCCAGGGATTCTATGGCTACACCTTC.

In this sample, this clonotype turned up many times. CDR3 region: CASSPVDLGQETQYF. The CDR3 DNA reads as TGCGCCAGCAGCCCGGTGGATCTGGGCCAAGAGACCCAGTACTTC. V is TRBV5-1 and J is TRBJ2-5; no definite D call. The CDR3 loop spans 15 amino acids. The ends were cut back, 4 bases at V and 1 base at J, with 14 bases in the middle. CDR1 SGHRS and CDR2 YFSETQ come from the germline V gene. Together with reference TRBV5-1 and TRBJ2-5, the CDR3 gives the full variable domain: KAGVTQTPRYLIKTRGQQVTLSCSPISGHRSVSWYQQTPGQGLQFLFEYFSETQRNKGNFPGRFSGRQFSNSRSEMNVSTLELGDSALYLCASSPVDLGQETQYFGPGTRLLVL.

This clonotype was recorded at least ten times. The CDR3 nucleotides read TGTGCCAGCAGCCCCCGCCTAAGCACAGATACGCAGTATTTT. Translated, it gives CASSPRLSTDTQYF. This chain links TRBV7-2 with TRBJ2-3; no reliable D call. The V and J ends lost 5 bases and 0 bases respectively, with 9 bases between them. The CDR3 totals 14 residues. Germline values: CDR1 SGHTA, CDR2 FQGNSA.

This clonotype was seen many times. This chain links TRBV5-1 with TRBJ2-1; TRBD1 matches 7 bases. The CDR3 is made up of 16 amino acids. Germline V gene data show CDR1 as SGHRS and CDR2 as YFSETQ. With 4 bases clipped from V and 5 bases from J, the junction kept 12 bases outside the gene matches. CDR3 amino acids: CASSDTTGYIDNEQFF. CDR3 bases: TGCGCCAGCAGCGACACGACAGGGTACATCGACAATGAGCAGTTCTTC.

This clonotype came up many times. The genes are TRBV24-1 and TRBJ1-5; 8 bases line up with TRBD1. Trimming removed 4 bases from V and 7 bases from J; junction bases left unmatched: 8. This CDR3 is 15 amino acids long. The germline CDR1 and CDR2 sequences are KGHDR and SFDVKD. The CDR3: CATSDHGQGNQPQHF. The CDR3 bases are TGTGCCACCAGTGACCACGGACAGGGAAACCAGCCCCAGCATTTT.

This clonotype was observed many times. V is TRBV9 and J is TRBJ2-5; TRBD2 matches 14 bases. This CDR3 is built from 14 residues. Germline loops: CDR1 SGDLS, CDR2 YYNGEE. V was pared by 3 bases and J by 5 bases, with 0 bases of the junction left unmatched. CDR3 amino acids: CASSGTSGGETQYF. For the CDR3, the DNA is TGTGCCAGCAGCGGGACTAGCGGGGGGGAGACCCAGTACTTC. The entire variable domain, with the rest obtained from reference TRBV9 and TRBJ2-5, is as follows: DSGVTQTPKHLITATGQRVTLRCSPRSGDLSVYWYQQSLDQGLQFLIQYYNGEERAKGNILERFSAQQFPDLHSELNLSSLELGDSALYFCASSGTSGGETQYFGPGTRLLVL.

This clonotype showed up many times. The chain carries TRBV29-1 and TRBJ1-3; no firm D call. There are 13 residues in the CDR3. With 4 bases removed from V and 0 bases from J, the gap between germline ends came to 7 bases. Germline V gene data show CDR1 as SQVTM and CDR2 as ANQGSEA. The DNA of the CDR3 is TGCAGCGTTGGAGGACCCTCTGGAAACACCATATATTTT. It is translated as CSVGGPSGNTIYF.

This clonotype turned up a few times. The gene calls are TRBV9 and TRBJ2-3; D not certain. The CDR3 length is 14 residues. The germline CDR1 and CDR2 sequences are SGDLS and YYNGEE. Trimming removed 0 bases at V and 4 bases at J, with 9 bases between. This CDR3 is CASSVVGSPDTQYF. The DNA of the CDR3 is TGTGCCAGCAGCGTAGTAGGATCCCCAGATACGCAGTATTTT.